This TCR beta chain was retrieved from a study of shared clonotypes between healthy human individuals. Findings and caveats of the study: Generally, naive subsets (rather than memory subsets) showed larger estimated richness.

Of note for this clone: The antigen is not known.

Trimming removed 6 bases from V and 7 bases from J, with 18 bases in between. Per germline, CDR1 LNHDA and CDR2 SQIVND (reference sequence). The CDR3 spans 15 residues. Genomic DNA of every subset was divided equally among multiple immunoSEQ plates. The assay was immunoSEQ multiplex PCR, and TCRdb's table has in-frame clones only and misses some. The table has about 2.4 million clones, more than 80% seen once. The TCR comes from a man between 18 and 35 years old in good health. The source material was naive CD4+ T cells sorted from blood. Stated subset: CD45RA+ positively selected. The J gene is TRBJ1-4, the V gene TRBV19; TRBD1 is a possible D gene (6 bases). CDR3 sequence reads: CASSSTGSGSEKLFF. CDR3 nucleotide sequence: TGTGCCAGTAGCTCGACAGGATCCGGCAGTGAAAAACTGTTTTTT. Filled out from reference TRBV19 and TRBJ1-4, the complete variable domain reads DGGITQSPKYLFRKEGQNVTLSCEQNLNHDAMYWYRQDPGQGLRLIYYSQIVNDFQKGDIAEGYSVSREKKESFPLTVTSAQKNPTAFYLCASSSTGSGSEKLFFGSGTQLSVL.